Included here is one T cell receptor (beta chain) sequence, with context. Its antigen is as yet unknown. Subsets obtained from CD4+ cells comprised CD45RA+ naive and CD45RA-negative memory cells. The test was conducted at deep level. This table comes from immunoSEQ multiplex PCR, and its TCRdb copy is limited to in-frame clones, with some not included. The table includes approximately 2.5 million clones, under 95% detected once. The data were obtained in a study of shared clonotypes between healthy human individuals. Study-wide context: A couple of female and a few male donors aged 18 to 49 were enrolled. Regarding the study as a whole: In contrast to clonotypes shared by all four donors, non-shared clonotypes had lower generation probabilities.

The CDR3 consists of 15 residues. The germline V and J ends were trimmed by 1 base and 0 bases, with 7 bases remaining between them. Germline lookup yields CDR1 LGHNA and CDR2 YSLEER. Sequenced input: naive CD4+ T cells from PBMCs. Subset noted: CD45RA+ positively selected. The gene calls are TRBV4-3 and TRBJ1-5; D uncertain. The clonotype was recovered from a man between 18 and 35 years old in good health. Some clones in this sample may be carry-over from other donors' samples. The CDR3 nucleotides read TGCGCCAGCAGCCAAGGGCGCGATAGCAATCAGCCCCAGCATTTT. Translated, it gives CASSQGRDSNQPQHF.